Reported below is one T cell receptor beta chain. The data were taken from a study of T cell responses to AZD1222 COVID-19 vaccine. CDR1 and CDR2 (germline): LNHDA, SQIVND (reference sequence). With 5 bases removed from V and 1 base from J, the gap between germline ends came to 5 bases. The CDR3 covers 12 residues. This table comes from immunoSEQ multiplex PCR, and its TCRdb copy is limited to in-frame clones, with some not included. Of about 180,000 clones in the sample, around 88% were seen once. This chain links TRBV19 with TRBJ1-1; TRBD1 might be the D (5 bases). The specimen comprised peripheral blood, sampled 28 days after the second AZD1222 dose. The source of this sequence is an adult who received the AZD1222 COVID-19 vaccine. The CDR3 here is CASSGQNTEAFF. The CDR3 DNA reads TGTGCCAGTAGTGGACAGAACACTGAAGCTTTCTTT.